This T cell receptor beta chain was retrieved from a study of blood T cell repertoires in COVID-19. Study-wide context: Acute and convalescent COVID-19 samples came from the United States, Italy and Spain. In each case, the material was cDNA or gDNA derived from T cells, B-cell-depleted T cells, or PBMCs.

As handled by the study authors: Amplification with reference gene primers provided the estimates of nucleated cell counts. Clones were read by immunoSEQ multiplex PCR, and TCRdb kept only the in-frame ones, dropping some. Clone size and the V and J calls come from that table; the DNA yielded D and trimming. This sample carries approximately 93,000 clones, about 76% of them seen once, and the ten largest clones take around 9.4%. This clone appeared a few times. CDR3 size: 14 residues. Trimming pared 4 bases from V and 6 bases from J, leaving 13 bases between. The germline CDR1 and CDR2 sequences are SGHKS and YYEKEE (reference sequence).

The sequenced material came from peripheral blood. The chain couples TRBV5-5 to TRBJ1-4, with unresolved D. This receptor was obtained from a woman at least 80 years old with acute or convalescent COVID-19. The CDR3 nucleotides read TGTGCCAGCAGCCTGGACCCGGGATATGAAAAACTGTTTTTT. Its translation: CASSLDPGYEKLFF.